The 7 T cell receptor beta chains given below trace back to one sample, sequenced in a study of T cell responses to AZD1222 COVID-19 vaccine. Measured with immunoSEQ multiplex PCR; TCRdb has only the in-frame clones, and not every one. This table holds about 110,000 clones, roughly 87% found once. The sample consisted of peripheral blood, taken on day 0 of AZD1222 vaccination. The receptors come from an adult in good health.

This rearrangement joins TRBV27 to TRBJ2-3; D remains unclear. Germline V gene data show CDR1 as MNHEY and CDR2 as SMNVEV (reference sequence). Trimming cost V 6 bases and J 6 bases, with 13 bases left between them. This CDR3 is built from 13 residues. The CDR3 sequence is CASSLLVRDTQYF. The CDR3, as DNA: TGTGCCAGCAGCCTTCTTGTCAGGGATACGCAGTATTTT.

The gene calls are TRBV19 and TRBJ2-1, with 7 bases matching TRBD1. The germline CDR1 and CDR2 sequences are LNHDA and SQIVND (reference sequence). This CDR3 has 15 amino acids. Trimming removed 10 bases from V and 8 bases from J; junction bases left unmatched: 17. The DNA for the CDR3 is TGTGCCACCAGCCCTAGGGGGCAGACACATTATGAGCAGTTCTTC. Translation: CATSPRGQTHYEQFF. The full variable domain, with the rest looked up from reference TRBV19 and TRBJ2-1, is DGGITQSPKYLFRKEGQNVTLSCEQNLNHDAMYWYRQDPGQGLRLIYYSQIVNDFQKGDIAEGYSVSREKKESFPLTVTSAQKNPTAFYLCATSPRGQTHYEQFFGPGTRLTVL.

Only a few counts were recorded for this clone. The chain couples TRBV10-1 to TRBJ2-2; TRBD2 is a possible D gene (5 bases). Germline-derived CDR1 and CDR2 are WNHNN and SYGVQD (reference sequence). V lost 8 bases, J lost 8 bases, and 12 bases lay in between. The CDR3 spans 12 residues. The CDR3 DNA follows: TGCGCCAGCGGACTCACCCAAGGGGAGCTGTTTTTT. Translation: CASGLTQGELFF.

The chain couples TRBV7-2 to TRBJ1-1, with a weak D call TRBD1 (6 bases). The germline V gene has CDR1 SGHTA and CDR2 FQGNSA. Trimming removed 3 bases from V and 0 bases from J, with 8 bases in between. The CDR3 runs 14 residues. The CDR3 region has the DNA TGTGCCAGCAGCTTCCGGGGGCTGAACACTGAAGCTTTCTTT. This sequence encodes CASSFRGLNTEAFF.

This clone was seen only once. The chain carries TRBV23-1 and TRBJ2-4; 10 bases agree with TRBD1. TRBV23-1 is an ORF, and what it does is uncertain. The length of the CDR3 is 19 residues. With V trimmed by 0 bases and J by 0 bases, 8 bases remained unmatched. The CDR3 region has the DNA TGCGCCAGCAGTCAATCAACCGGGACAGGGGCGAGAGCCAAAAACATTCAGTACTTC. Amino acid sequence: CASSQSTGTGARAKNIQYF.

The gene calls are TRBV29-1 and TRBJ1-1; no firm D call. Trimming shortened V by 7 bases and J by 5 bases, and 11 bases separated the two germline ends. The CDR3 totals 11 residues. The germline V gene has CDR1 SQVTM and CDR2 ANQGSEA. The CDR3 DNA reads TGCAGCGCCGTTGGTGGGACTGAAGCTTTCTTT. Translation gives CSAVGGTEAFF.

This chain uses TRBV12-3 or TRBV12-4 with TRBJ1-3; unclear D gene. The CDR3 spans 12 residues. With 6 bases removed from V and 1 base from J, the gap between germline ends came to 4 bases. CDR3 bases: TGTGCCAGCAGCCGTTCTGGAAACACCATATATTTT. This codes for CASSRSGNTIYF.